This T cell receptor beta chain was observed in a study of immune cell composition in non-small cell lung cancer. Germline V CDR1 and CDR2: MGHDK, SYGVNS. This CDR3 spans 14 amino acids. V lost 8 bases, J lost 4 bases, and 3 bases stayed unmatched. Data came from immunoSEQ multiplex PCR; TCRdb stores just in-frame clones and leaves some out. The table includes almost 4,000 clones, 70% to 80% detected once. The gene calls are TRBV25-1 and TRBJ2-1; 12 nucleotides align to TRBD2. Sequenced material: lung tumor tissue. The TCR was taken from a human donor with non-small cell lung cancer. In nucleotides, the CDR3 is TGTGCCAGCTGCGGGACTAGCGGGTACAATGAGCAGTTCTTC. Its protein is CASCGTSGYNEQFF.